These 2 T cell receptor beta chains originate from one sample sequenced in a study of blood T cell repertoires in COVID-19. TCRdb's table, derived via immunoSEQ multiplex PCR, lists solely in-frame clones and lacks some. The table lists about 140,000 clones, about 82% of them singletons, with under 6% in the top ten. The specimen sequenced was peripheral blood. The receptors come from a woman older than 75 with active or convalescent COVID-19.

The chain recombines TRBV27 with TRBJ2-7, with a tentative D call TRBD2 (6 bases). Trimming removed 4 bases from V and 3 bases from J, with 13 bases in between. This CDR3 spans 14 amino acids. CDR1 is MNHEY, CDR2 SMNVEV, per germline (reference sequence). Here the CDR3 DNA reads TGTGCCAGCAGTTCCACCGGGGGAATCTACGAGCAGTACTTC. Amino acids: CASSSTGGIYEQYF.

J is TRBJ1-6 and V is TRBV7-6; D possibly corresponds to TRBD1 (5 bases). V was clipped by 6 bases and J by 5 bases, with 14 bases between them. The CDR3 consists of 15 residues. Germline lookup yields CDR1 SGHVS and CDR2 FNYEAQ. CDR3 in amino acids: CASSLNAQDNSPLHF. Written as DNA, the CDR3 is TGTGCCAGCAGTCTAAACGCACAGGATAATTCACCCCTCCACTTT.